This T cell receptor (beta chain) stems from a study of cytomegalovirus exposure and HLA in healthy donors. In nominal health when sampled, donors likely had unrecorded immune exposures nonetheless. It was with 60 Vbeta and 13 Jbeta primers that the PCR ran. The assay was immunoSEQ multiplex PCR, and TCRdb's table has in-frame clones only and misses some. The sample has 70,000 to 90,000 clones; around 83% are singletons. The CDR3 consists of 14 residues. The germline V gene encodes CDR1 LGHNT and CDR2 FRNRAP. The V gene lost 4 bases and the J gene lost 5 bases, with 14 bases spanning the gap. The specimen was PBMCs. The receptor was derived from a man between 65 and 80 years old in good health and CMV-seropositive. This chain connects TRBV12-5 to TRBJ2-5; the D gene is possibly TRBD2 (6 bases). CDR3 DNA sequence: TGTGCTAGTGGTTCGTTCGGGAGCCCCGAGACCCAGTACTTC. Encoded protein: CASGSFGSPETQYF.